This T cell receptor beta chain was sequenced in a study of OX40 agonist ivuxolimab in advanced cancers. Turning to the overall study: Ivuxolimab, which targeted the costimulatory receptor OX40 (CD134), was an agonistic, fully human IgG2 monoclonal antibody. Intravenous ivuxolimab was administered to patients every 2 weeks at six dose levels: 0.01, 0.1, 0.3, 1.5, 3 and 10 mg/kg. Among the roughly 52 dose-escalation patients, some 20 had hepatocellular carcinoma, 15 or so melanoma, 9 renal cell carcinoma and 9 head and neck cancer. In the dose-escalation cohort, 75% to 85% of patients were male, and the mean age was approximately 60 years with a range of roughly 20 to 80. Prior anti-PD-1, anti-PD-L1 or anti-CTLA-4 therapy was permitted, and approximately 40% of dose-escalation patients had received checkpoint inhibitors. Three dose-escalation patients achieved partial responses, one with hepatocellular carcinoma and two with cutaneous melanoma. The point of sequencing TCRbeta in the periphery was to test whether ivuxolimab changed TCR sequence diversity and drove clonal T-cell expansion. The paper describes the monotherapy dose-escalation part (N of about 47 patients) of the phase I trial of ivuxolimab. Study-wide conclusions, independent of this receptor: Low levels of normalized T-cell clonal expansion were also seen in some patients who did not respond. After ivuxolimab, CD8+ T cells had more expanded clones than CD4+ T cells on average. Which antigens the clonally expanded peripheral T cells were specific for was not determined. At doses of 0.1 to 3.0 mg/kg, clonal expansion of both CD4+ and CD8+ blood T cells was observed from baseline to week 6. Partial responders in the 0.1-3.0 mg/kg groups had among the lowest normalized peripheral clonal expansion, especially among CD8+ T cells.

V is pruned by 2 bases and J by 2 bases, leaving 6 bases of the junction without a gene match. CDR1 LNHDA and CDR2 SQIVND were looked up in the germline V gene (reference sequence). Including the terminal cysteine and phenylalanine, the CDR3 comprises 16 residues. The entry retains the CDR3 DNA only, 48 bases that are in frame from base 1. To sequence the TCRbeta CDR3 region, genomic DNA was isolated from the sorted cells. The immunoSEQ Assay was used for sequencing of TCRbeta CDR3 regions. What TCRdb holds here is the immuneACCESS table cut down to in-frame rearrangements. Part of the clones is not present; checked against another copy, under half of the missing clones reflect an unresolved V gene, and the others are unexplained. The sample contains some 70,000 clones, about 84% of them found a single time. The ten largest clones take up 8.2% of the sample. The trial excluded patients who had a history of autoimmune disease or were on systemic immunosuppression. Peripheral blood for TCR sequencing was collected from all dose cohorts at baseline, on cycle 4 day 1, and on cycle 7 day 1. The samples were taken from a phase I, first-in-human, multicenter, open-label dose-escalation trial of ivuxolimab. The trial enrolled adults with locally advanced or metastatic head and neck squamous cell, hepatocellular, melanoma or renal cell carcinoma. CD4+ and CD8+ T cells were sorted separately from peripheral blood before TCR sequencing.

As for this clone: Its antigen remains undetermined. Base qualities are not recorded, but no much larger clone differs from it by a single base.

The chain is assembled from TRBV19 and TRBJ1-1, with 9 bases aligning to TRBD1. The sequence derives from an adult with an advanced solid tumor such as melanoma, head and neck, liver or kidney cancer. The input for sequencing was CD4+ or CD8+ T cells sorted from blood, taken in a trial of the OX40 agonist ivuxolimab. The DNA sequence reads TGTGCCAGTAGTATAAGGGGACAGGGTCCCAACACTGAAGCTTTCTTT. Protein translation: CASSIRGQGPNTEAFF. Joined to the reference TRBV19 and TRBJ1-1 proteins, this CDR3 gives the full variable domain: DGGITQSPKYLFRKEGQNVTLSCEQNLNHDAMYWYRQDPGQGLRLIYYSQIVNDFQKGDIAEGYSVSREKKESFPLTVTSAQKNPTAFYLCASSIRGQGPNTEAFFGQGTRLTVV.